These T cell receptor beta chains were read from a single sample in a study of T cell responses to AZD1222 COVID-19 vaccine. Only in-frame clones appear in the TCRdb table, and some are missing; sequencing was by immunoSEQ multiplex PCR. The sample includes roughly 150,000 clones, 90% to 95% of them seen just once. Material: peripheral blood, obtained on day 0 of AZD1222 vaccination. The source of these receptors is an adult in good health. Both conserved end residues are part of each CDR3. A D gene is named only where the DNA matches it firmly. The size field is filled for only some rows; it gives once, few, many or a size class.

j_call | v_call | d_call | clone_size | cdr3_aa | cdr3_nt
TRBJ2-7 | TRBV7-3 | . | . | CASSPGEGAKEQYF | TGTGCCAGCAGCCCCGGGGAGGGGGCAAAGGAGCAGTACTTC
TRBJ2-2 | TRBV7-9 | TRBD2 | . | CASSLEGGRTGELFF | TGTGCCAGCAGCTTAGAAGGCGGGAGGACCGGGGAGCTGTTTTTT
TRBJ2-1 | TRBV27 | . | . | CASSLSGGFYNEQFF | TGTGCCAGCAGTTTATCCGGGGGATTCTACAATGAGCAGTTCTTC
TRBJ1-1 | TRBV28 | . | . | CASSVGVMNTEAFF | TGTGCCAGCAGCGTCGGGGTCATGAACACTGAAGCTTTCTTT
TRBJ1-2 | TRBV6-5 | . | once | CASGGADGYTF | TGTGCCAGCGGGGGGGCGGATGGCTACACCTTC
TRBJ2-1 | TRBV6-5 | TRBD2 | . | CASRGAGLAGYEQFF | TGTGCCAGCAGGGGGGCGGGACTAGCGGGATATGAGCAGTTCTTC
TRBJ1-5 | TRBV19 | . | . | CASRSTGFGDQPQHF | TGTGCCAGTAGGTCAACAGGGTTCGGGGATCAGCCCCAGCATTTT
TRBJ2-7 | TRBV5-4 | TRBD2 | . | CASSSGTSPYEQYF | TGTGCCAGCAGCTCCGGGACTAGTCCCTACGAGCAGTACTTC
TRBJ2-1 | TRBV5-1 | TRBD2 | . | CASSSGGTYNEQFF | TGCGCCAGCTCAAGCGGGGGAACCTACAATGAGCAGTTCTTC
TRBJ2-1 | TRBV6-2/TRBV6-3 | . | . | CASSVDSIKYNEQFF | TGTGCCAGCAGTGTAGACTCTATAAAATACAATGAGCAGTTCTTC
TRBJ1-5 | TRBV4-1 | . | few | CASSQAWGNQPQHF | TGCGCCAGCAGCCAAGCGTGGGGCAATCAGCCCCAGCATTTT
TRBJ1-4 | TRBV19 | . | . | CASSDGKLFF | TGTGCCAGTAGCGATGGAAAACTGTTTTTT